This T cell receptor beta chain was documented in a study of PD-L1 blockade in urothelial cancer (dated by TCRdb to the late 2010s). Broadly, across the study: Therapy was started in the mid-2010s for all patients, and atezolizumab 1,200 mg was administered intravenously every 3 weeks. Durable clinical benefit was achieved by nine patients but not by the remaining 20. Blood samples were analyzed 3 weeks after the start of treatment (second dose) and 6 weeks after the start of treatment. Pretreatment blood TCR-seq was available for twenty-nine patients, at least one posttreatment blood collection was obtained for about 24 patients, and tumor TCR-seq was available for about 24 patients. About 90% of the roughly 29 patients were identified as males with urothelial cancer of bladder origin, and a prior smoking history was reported by 18 of 29 patients. An ECOG performance status of 0 or 1 was recorded for the patients, and 0 to 3 prior chemotherapy regimens had been received by the patients. Durable clinical benefit was defined as a progression-free survival longer than 6 months, and TCR features were additionally tested against progression-free survival and overall survival. In the same patients, whole exome sequencing and RNA sequencing of pretreatment tumors were performed in addition to TCR sequencing. Blood samples gave median yields of around 150,000 T cells and some 84,000 unique TCRs, along with a median clonality of around 0.08. Pretreatment tumor samples, along with matched peripheral blood serially collected before and after atezolizumab treatment, were subjected to TCR sequencing. An exploratory multi-omic analysis was conducted of the somatic, immune and clinical correlates of response to PD-L1 blockade with atezolizumab in urothelial cancer.

Each PCR received spiked-in synthetic TCR analog templates so that absolute template abundance could be estimated from read counts. The immunoSEQ assay was used to amplify TCRbeta CDR3 regions from genomic DNA with bias-controlled V and J gene primers. Rearranged TCRbeta segments were sequenced at approximately 20X coverage. Under the source paper's analysis protocol: Clustering was used to correct sequencing errors, and CDR3s were annotated against IMGT to assign V, D and J genes. Only productive TCRbeta rearrangements were used in downstream analyses, excluding out-of-frame or stop-codon sequences. To compute clonality, Shannon entropy was normalized by the log of the number of unique productive sequences and then subtracted from one. Clones differing between time points or between blood and tumor were identified by Fisher's exact test with Benjamini-Hochberg correction at adjusted p below 0.01. Here the immuneACCESS table is served through TCRdb, limited to in-frame sequences with V and J called. Missing clones are a known gap in these copies; in checked studies unresolved V genes cover under half, and the rest lacks a known reason. The DNA was the basis for D and trimming; V, J and clone size are from that table. This sample is represented by about 90,000 clones; roughly 90% of them were singletons. 8% to 10% of the sample comes from the top ten.

On this clone: Its antigen specificity is not known. The record has no base qualities; no much larger clone is one base away.

The cohort comprised approximately 30 patients with locally advanced or metastatic urothelial carcinoma treated at Memorial Sloan Kettering on a trial protocol. Peripheral blood mononuclear cells were collected pretreatment and during treatment, with between 1 and 8 total time points per patient. The Qiagen DNeasy Blood extraction kit was used to purify genomic DNA from total PBMCs and tumor samples. PBMCs were collected pretreatment and during treatment, and were isolated and stored as previously described. CDR1 and CDR2 were assigned from the germline V gene as SGDLS and YYNGEE. V gives up 3 bases and J gives up 5 bases, and the segment between their germline ends measures 22 bases. The CDR3, cysteine through phenylalanine, is 17 amino acids long. CDR3 DNA only is kept here, 51 bases in frame from base 1. Results and caveats for the whole study, not just this receptor: Because the sample size was small (n = 29) and many of the analyses were exploratory, the results are meant to be hypothesis-generating. A pretreatment peripheral blood TCR clonality below the median was linked to improved progression-free and overall survival. At 3 weeks after the start of treatment, tumor-associated TCR clones in peripheral blood had expanded more in patients with durable benefit (n ≈ 24, p = 0.022).

The chain is assembled from TRBV9 and TRBJ2-3; tentative D gene TRBD2, with 6 bases matching. The TCR comes from a man aged 55 to 70 with urothelial cancer. Sequenced here: PBMCs, sampled around atezolizumab (anti-PD-L1) treatment. The CDR3 reads CASSADAGTVAKDTQYF. The bases are TGTGCCAGCAGCGCCGACGCAGGGACTGTGGCTAAAGATACGCAGTATTTT.